There are many counts of the clone carrying this T cell receptor (beta chain). Its target is not known. Template switching added a universal primer site, and cDNA bore unique molecular identifiers. One entry per CDR3 protein results from TCRdb running MiXCR on the 5' RACE reads. The table lists 220,000 or so distinct CDR3 sequences, about 7% of them singletons. CDR1 is SEHNR, CDR2 FQNEAQ, per germline (reference sequence). V was pared by 3 bases and J by 9 bases, with 5 bases between. The CDR3 totals 11 residues. This entry belongs to a study of identical twins. Study-level results: Beta clonotypes that were abundant in cord blood contained fewer insertions, a pattern absent from memory repertoires.

This sample was shared with a second study, whose subject was yellow fever vaccine responses in identical twins.

Sequenced: memory (CD45RO+) T cells sorted from blood. The TCR was taken from a woman under 30 in good health. The chain is built from TRBV7-9 and TRBJ2-2, with D unresolved. In DNA, the CDR3 is TGTGCCAGCAGCTTTGACCGGGAGCTGTTTTTT. Translation gives CASSFDRELFF. The full variable domain, its missing parts supplied by reference TRBV7-9 and TRBJ2-2, is DTGVSQNPRHKITKRGQNVTFRCDPISEHNRLYWYRQTLGQGPEFLTYFQNEAQLEKSRLLSDRFSAERPKGSFSTLEIQRTEQGDSAMYLCASSFDRELFFGEGSRLTVL.